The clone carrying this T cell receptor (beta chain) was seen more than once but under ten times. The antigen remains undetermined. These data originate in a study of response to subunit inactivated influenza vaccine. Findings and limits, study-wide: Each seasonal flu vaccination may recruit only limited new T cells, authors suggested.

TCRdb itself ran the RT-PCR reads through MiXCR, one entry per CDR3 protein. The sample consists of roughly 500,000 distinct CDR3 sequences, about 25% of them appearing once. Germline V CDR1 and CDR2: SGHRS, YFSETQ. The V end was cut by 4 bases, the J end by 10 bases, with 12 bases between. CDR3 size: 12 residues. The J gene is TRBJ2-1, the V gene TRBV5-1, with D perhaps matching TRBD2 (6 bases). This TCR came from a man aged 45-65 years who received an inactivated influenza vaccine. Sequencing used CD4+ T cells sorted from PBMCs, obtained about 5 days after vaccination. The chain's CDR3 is CASSPPGEEQFF. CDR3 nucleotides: TGCGCCAGCAGCCCCCCGGGAGAGGAGCAGTTCTTC.